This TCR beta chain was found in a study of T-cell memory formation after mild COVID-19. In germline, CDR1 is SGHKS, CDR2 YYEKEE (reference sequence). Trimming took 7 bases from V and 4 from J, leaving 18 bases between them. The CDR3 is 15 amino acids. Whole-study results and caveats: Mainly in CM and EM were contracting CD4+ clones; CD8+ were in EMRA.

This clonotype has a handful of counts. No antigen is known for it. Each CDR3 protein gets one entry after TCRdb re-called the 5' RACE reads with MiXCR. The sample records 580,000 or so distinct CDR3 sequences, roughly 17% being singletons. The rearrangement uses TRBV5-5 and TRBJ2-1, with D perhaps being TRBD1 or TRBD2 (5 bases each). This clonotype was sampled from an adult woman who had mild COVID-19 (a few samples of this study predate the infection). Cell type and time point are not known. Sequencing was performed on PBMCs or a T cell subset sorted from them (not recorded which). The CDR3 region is CASRAPRDGYNEQFF. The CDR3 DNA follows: TGTGCCAGCCGGGCACCCCGGGACGGTTACAATGAGCAGTTCTTC.